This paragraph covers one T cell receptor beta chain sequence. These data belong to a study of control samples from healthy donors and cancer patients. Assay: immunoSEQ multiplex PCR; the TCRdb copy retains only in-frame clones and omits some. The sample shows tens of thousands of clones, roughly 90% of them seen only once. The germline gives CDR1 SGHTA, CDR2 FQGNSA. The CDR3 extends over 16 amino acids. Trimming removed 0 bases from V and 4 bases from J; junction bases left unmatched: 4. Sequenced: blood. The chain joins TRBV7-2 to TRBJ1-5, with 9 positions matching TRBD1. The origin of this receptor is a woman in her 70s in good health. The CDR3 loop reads CASSLATGGVNQPQHF. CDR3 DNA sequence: TGTGCCAGCAGCTTAGCGACAGGGGGAGTAAATCAGCCCCAGCATTTT.